This entry concerns a single TCR beta chain. Its antigen remains unidentified. These data are taken from a study of CD8 T cells in ankylosing spondylitis. General study results and limits: Matched ankylosing spondylitis synovial fluid reportedly showed significant enrichment of disease-linked clones. About eight highly homologous variants made up a TCR beta motif that seemed to typify ankylosing spondylitis blood. Disease-linked clones, CD8+, were relatively rare in peripheral blood.

This CDR3 is built from 17 residues. The V and J ends lost 4 bases and 2 bases respectively, with 22 bases between them. Germline loops: CDR1 SQVTM, CDR2 ANQGSEA. Each CDR3 protein gets one entry after TCRdb re-called the 5' RACE reads with MiXCR. Of a few hundred thousand distinct CDR3 sequences in the sample, 18% were seen once. The sample taken for sequencing was blood, either unsorted or a sorted T cell fraction (not recorded which). The chain links TRBV29-1 to TRBJ2-3; tentative D call: TRBD1 (5 bases). This clonotype originated in a male donor with ankylosing spondylitis or in good health (not recorded which). DNA of the CDR3: TGCAGCGTTGTCTACTTGTTGGACACAGGAACCACAGATACGCAGTATTTT. This gives the protein CSVVYLLDTGTTDTQYF.